This TCR beta chain came from a study of shared clonotypes between healthy human individuals. V shed 2 bases and J 4 bases; nucleotides not matched to a gene: 0. The CDR3 is 14 amino acids. Germline V gene data show CDR1 as LNHDA and CDR2 as SQIVND (reference sequence). This table comes from immunoSEQ multiplex PCR, and its TCRdb copy is limited to in-frame clones, with some not included. Among roughly 2.5 million clones listed, roughly nine tenths were seen once. The source material was naive CD4+ T cells sorted from blood. Subset specified: CD45RA+ positively selected. The chain couples TRBV19 to TRBJ2-1, with 9 nucleotides matching TRBD2. This clonotype originated in a man aged 18 to 30 in good health. CDR3 nucleotides: TGTGCCAGTAGTATACTAGCGGGGTACAATGAGCAGTTCTTC. This codes for CASSILAGYNEQFF.